These T cell receptor beta chains were read from a single sample in a study of regulatory T cells in long-lasting Graves disease. TCRdb redid the calling of the multiplex PCR reads with MiXCR, one entry per CDR3 protein. The table records approximately 540,000 distinct CDR3 sequences, approximately 12% of them present only once. The same data also contributed to another study, on T cells in Graves' hyperthyroidism and ophthalmopathy.

Material: peripheral blood mononuclear cells (PBMCs), obtained at new diagnosis, from a patient treated with antithyroid drugs. These receptors originate from a woman in her twenties or thirties with Graves disease. Both conserved end residues are part of each CDR3. Each record gives: clone size, J gene, V gene, CDR3 protein. The size of a clone is reported for some rows only, either as once, few or many, or as a class for expanded clones.

size: NA; J: TRBJ2-7; V: TRBV4-1; CDR3: CASSQKGRPEQYF
size: many; J: TRBJ2-3; V: TRBV28; CDR3: CASSTRTSGKTDTQYF
size: many; J: TRBJ2-4; V: TRBV5-5; CDR3: CASSWGLAGAKNIQYF
size: NA; J: TRBJ1-5; V: TRBV5-8; CDR3: CASSLKGTARIGQPQHF
size: NA; J: TRBJ1-2; V: TRBV3-1; CDR3: CASSQVNRGGNYGYTF
size: many; J: TRBJ2-1; V: TRBV7-9; CDR3: CASSLVASLRENNEQFF
size: few; J: TRBJ2-2; V: TRBV12-3/TRBV12-4; CDR3: CASSPPGGELFF
size: NA; J: TRBJ2-1; V: TRBV9; CDR3: CASSSPLRLAGYNEQFF
size: NA; J: TRBJ2-1; V: TRBV5-4; CDR3: CASSSRLDEQFF
size: many; J: TRBJ2-5; V: TRBV11-3; CDR3: CASSLVFVSSGTQETQYF
size: many; J: TRBJ2-1; V: TRBV5-5; CDR3: CASSLGPGNEQFF
size: many; J: TRBJ1-1; V: TRBV6-1; CDR3: CAGKTGGMNTEAFF
size: many; J: TRBJ1-2; V: TRBV11-2; CDR3: CASSLDTQGGGYYGYTF
size: many; J: TRBJ2-1; V: TRBV5-5; CDR3: CASSFSLDYNEQFF
size: many; J: TRBJ2-2; V: TRBV6-1; CDR3: CASTNRAGVTGELFF
size: many; J: TRBJ2-1; V: TRBV11-1; CDR3: CASGSDRVGDEQFF
size: many; J: TRBJ2-7; V: TRBV2; CDR3: CASANGPYEQYF
size: many; J: TRBJ1-2; V: TRBV2; CDR3: CASSDTSLYGYTF
size: many; J: TRBJ1-2; V: TRBV18; CDR3: CASSLIPGGPDGYTF
size: many; J: TRBJ2-1; V: TRBV30; CDR3: CAWRDRGRAEQFF
size: many; J: TRBJ2-1; V: TRBV9; CDR3: CASSATGTRNNEQFF
size: many; J: TRBJ1-1; V: TRBV20-1; CDR3: CSATGNTEAFF
size: many; J: TRBJ2-3; V: TRBV7-9; CDR3: CASSLVAGGVDTQYF
size: many; J: TRBJ2-5; V: TRBV7-8; CDR3: CASSLGNSGPKGETQYF
size: few; J: TRBJ2-7; V: TRBV5-4; CDR3: CASSRPAGSEQYF
size: once; J: TRBJ2-7; V: TRBV27; CDR3: CASPRDGLAGGPEQYF
size: many; J: TRBJ2-7; V: TRBV6-1; CDR3: CASRTPASVNSYEQYF
size: many; J: TRBJ2-3; V: TRBV20-1; CDR3: CSASGTRYTDTQYF
size: few; J: TRBJ2-3; V: TRBV12-3/TRBV12-4; CDR3: CASRTQQGDTQYF
size: few; J: TRBJ2-1; V: TRBV9; CDR3: CASSVSGTSGRVSYNEQFF
size: many; J: TRBJ2-7; V: TRBV20-1; CDR3: CSARDWRLGLHEQYF
size: many; J: TRBJ1-4; V: TRBV19; CDR3: CASQTTGLANEKLFF
size: many; J: TRBJ2-6; V: TRBV28; CDR3: CASRAQSSGANVLTF
size: many; J: TRBJ1-1; V: TRBV12-3/TRBV12-4; CDR3: CASSSPGQMNTEAFF
size: many; J: TRBJ1-1; V: TRBV27; CDR3: CASSPWGGKNTEAFF
size: few; J: TRBJ1-2; V: TRBV6-2/TRBV6-3; CDR3: CASRPPGQWGYGYTF
size: many; J: TRBJ2-7; V: TRBV7-9; CDR3: CASSLAMGTGQYF
size: few; J: TRBJ1-5; V: TRBV30; CDR3: CAWSVLGQGRSRQHF
size: NA; J: TRBJ2-1; V: TRBV10-3; CDR3: CAISSGSNEQFF
size: many; J: TRBJ2-7; V: TRBV7-2; CDR3: CASSFQSASHEQYF
size: many; J: TRBJ2-5; V: TRBV6-5; CDR3: CASSYLGGIGETQYF
size: NA; J: TRBJ1-5; V: TRBV6-5; CDR3: CASSYRGSNQPQHF